A selection of T cell receptor beta chains follows, all from one sample in a study of long-term antiretroviral therapy in people with HIV. This table comes from immunoSEQ multiplex PCR, and its TCRdb copy is limited to in-frame clones, with some not included. The table shows approximately 18,000 clones, with roughly 73% occurring only once. Specimen: unsorted PBMCs, collected less than 2.2 years before starting antiretroviral therapy. The origin of the receptors is a man aged 30-40 years with HIV. Each CDR3 is given with its conserved first and last residue. The order of the fields is D gene, clone size, V gene, J gene, CDR3 DNA, CDR3 protein. The D gene is left open where the match is weak. Clone size is shown for a subset of rows, as once, few, many or a class of expanded clone.

>TRBD2|-|TRBV4-2|TRBJ2-3
TGTGCCAGCAGCCAAAGCGGGGCCAACACAGATACGCAGTATTTT
CASSQSGANTDTQYF
>TRBD1|-|TRBV4-3|TRBJ2-3
TGCGCCAGCAGCCAAGAAGGACAGGGACTTAGGGCAGATACGCAGTATTTT
CASSQEGQGLRADTQYF
>-|-|TRBV7-8|TRBJ2-7
TGTGCCAGCCTTGGGGGAAGCTACGAGCAGTACTTC
CASLGGSYEQYF
>-|few|TRBV10-2|TRBJ1-2
TGCGCCAGCAGTGGGGCGGACAGCCATGGCTACACCTTC
CASSGADSHGYTF
>TRBD2|-|TRBV7-2|TRBJ2-2
TGTGCCAGCAGCTTAGAGGCGGGGGGCACGAACACCGGGGAGCTGTTTTTT
CASSLEAGGTNTGELFF
>-|-|TRBV9|TRBJ1-1
TGTGCCAGCAGCGTGGGGTTTGGGAACACTGAAGCTTTCTTT
CASSVGFGNTEAFF
>-|-|TRBV18|TRBJ2-5
TGTGCCAGCTCACCAGTCTCACAGGCTGGGGAGACCCAGTACTTC
CASSPVSQAGETQYF
>TRBD1|medium-sized|TRBV6-5|TRBJ2-7
TGTGCCAGCAGTTACTCGACAGGGCCCCTTCCCTACGAGCAGTACTTC
CASSYSTGPLPYEQYF
>-|-|TRBV28|TRBJ2-2
TGTTGTACGGCGCTTTGGTCCGGGGAGCTGTTTTTT
CCTALWSGELFF
>-|-|TRBV11-2|TRBJ1-5
TGTGCCAGCAGCTCTGGACTCCGGGCCGGAGATCAGCCCCAGCATTTT
CASSSGLRAGDQPQHF
>TRBD1|-|TRBV7-6|TRBJ2-5
TGTGCCAGCAGTACCGTACAGGGGTACCAAGAGACCCAGTACTTC
CASSTVQGYQETQYF
>TRBD2|-|TRBV6-5|TRBJ2-5
TGTGCCAGCAGTTATACGGGGACTAGTCCCCAAGAGACCCAGTACTTC
CASSYTGTSPQETQYF
>-|-|TRBV1|TRBJ2-4
TGCACCAGCAGCCAAGAAGATAGGGTCATGTGGGAGCCCGCCAAAAACATTCAGTACTTC
CTSSQEDRVMWEPAKNIQYF
>TRBD2|-|TRBV5-1|TRBJ2-1
TGCGCCAGCAGCTGGGTTCTAGCGGGGGTGCCAAGCCCCTACAATGAGCAGTTCTTC
CASSWVLAGVPSPYNEQFF
>-|-|TRBV4-3|TRBJ2-1
TGCGCCAGCAGCCAGGGTCCGGGATCATGGGACAATGAGCAGTTCTTC
CASSQGPGSWDNEQFF
>TRBD2|-|TRBV2|TRBJ2-3
TGTGCCAGCAGTGCCGGAAGCGGGGGGGGCACAGATACGCAGTATTTT
CASSAGSGGGTDTQYF
>TRBD1|-|TRBV18|TRBJ2-1
TGTGCCAGCTCAAAGACAGGGTTTTCCTACAATGAGCAGTTCTTC
CASSKTGFSYNEQFF
>TRBD1|-|TRBV2|TRBJ1-2
TGTGCCAGCAGGGATCGGACAGGTTCCTACTATGGCTACACCTTC
CASRDRTGSYYGYTF
>-|once|TRBV29-1|TRBJ2-1
TGCAGCGTTGTTCCCCAAGGTGAGCAGTTCTTC
CSVVPQGEQFF
>-|-|TRBV7-9|TRBJ2-7
TGTGCCAGCAGTTCCATCGAGCTCCCGTCCTACGAGCAGTACTTC
CASSSIELPSYEQYF
>-|-|TRBV6-5|TRBJ1-1
TGTGCCAGCAGTACACAGGGATTTACGGGTGGTGAAGCTTTCTTT
CASSTQGFTGGEAFF
>-|-|TRBV5-8|TRBJ1-3
TGTGCCAGCAGCTTGTCTCCTTCCTCTGGAAACACCATATATTTT
CASSLSPSSGNTIYF
>-|once|TRBV5-1|TRBJ2-1
TGCGCCAGCAGCAAACCAACTAGTGCCTCCTACAATGAGCAGTTCTTC
CASSKPTSASYNEQFF
>-|once|TRBV29-1|TRBJ2-7
TGCAGCGGCCGGGACACCGCCTACGAGCAGTACTTC
CSGRDTAYEQYF
>TRBD2|-|TRBV10-3|TRBJ2-7
TGTGCCATCAGTGAGTCCTATACCGGGACTAGCGGGGGTTACGAGCAGTACTTC
CAISESYTGTSGGYEQYF
>-|-|TRBV7-2|TRBJ2-7
TGTGCCAGCAGCTTAAGGGTAACCTACGAGCAGTACTTC
CASSLRVTYEQYF
>TRBD2|-|TRBV5-6|TRBJ2-5
TGTGCCAGCAGCTTGATGATAGGGACTAGCGGGAGAATGGTCGAGACCCAGTACTTC
CASSLMIGTSGRMVETQYF
>TRBD1|few|TRBV11-2|TRBJ1-5
TGTGCCAGCAGCTTGGACAGGGGACCCAATCAGCCCCAGCATTTT
CASSLDRGPNQPQHF
>-|-|TRBV5-4|TRBJ2-2
TGTGCCAGCAGCTTGTTTGGACAAAAAATCGGGGAGCTGTTTTTT
CASSLFGQKIGELFF
>TRBD1|few|TRBV11-2|TRBJ2-7
TGTGCCAGCAGTCGGGACAGGGTAATCGGCGAGCAGTACTTC
CASSRDRVIGEQYF
>-|-|TRBV5-1|TRBJ2-1
TGCGCCAGCAGCGATGGACTCGAGCAGTTCTTC
CASSDGLEQFF
>-|-|TRBV5-1|TRBJ2-7
TGCGCCAGCAGCTTGTTAGGGGACTACGAGCAGTACTTC
CASSLLGDYEQYF
>-|-|TRBV7-8|TRBJ2-5
TGTGCCAGCAGCTTAGTAGTGTTTTCGGAGACCCAGTACTTC
CASSLVVFSETQYF
>TRBD2|-|TRBV11-2|TRBJ2-1
TGTGCCAGCAGCTTACGGCGGGGGGGCCACGATGAGCAGTTCTTC
CASSLRRGGHDEQFF
>-|-|TRBV18|TRBJ1-1
TGTGCCAGCTCACCAAACCGGGAGAACACTGAAGCTTTCTTT
CASSPNRENTEAFF
>-|-|TRBV27|TRBJ2-3
TGTGCCAGCACCCGAGGAGCAGTTCTGTATTTT
CASTRGAVLYF